Shown below are 8 T cell receptor beta chains from a single sample sequenced in a study of siplizumab effects on memory and regulatory T cells (dated by TCRdb to about 2019). The library was made by the immunoSEQ multiplex PCR assay. TCRdb re-hosts the immuneACCESS table, in-frame sequences only. Its copies lack some clones; in the studies checked, an unresolved V gene accounts for under half of them, and the cause for the rest is not known. The table for this sample lists about 85,000 clones; 95% of them were counted only once. The biggest ten clones account for approximately 17% of the sample. Input material: CD8+ T cells sorted from blood. The receptors come from a human donor in good health.

This chain connects TRBV7-9 to TRBJ2-1, with 11 bases matching TRBD2. V was pared by 3 bases and J by 8 bases, with 6 bases of the junction left unmatched. The CDR3 sequence is 15 residues long. In germline, CDR1 is SEHNR, CDR2 FQNEAQ (reference sequence). The CDR3 nucleotides read TGTGCCAGCAGCTTCACTAGCGGGAGTCTGGATGAGCAGTTCTTC. The encoded protein is CASSFTSGSLDEQFF.

CDR3 in DNA: TGTGCCAGCAGCTTAGACTCCTACGAGCAGTACTTC. Translating it yields CASSLDSYEQYF. The chain employs TRBV13 and TRBJ2-7; D remains unclear. CDR1 and CDR2 from the germline V gene are PRHDT and FYEKMQ (reference sequence). Trimming took off 1 base at V and 0 bases at J, with 1 base between the two ends. The length of the CDR3 is 12 residues.

The gene calls are TRBV18 and TRBJ2-1, with TRBD1 identical over 7 bases. CDR1 KGHSH and CDR2 LQKENI come from the germline V gene. Trimming cost V 0 bases and J 3 bases; bases outside gene matches: 14. This CDR3 spans 19 amino acids. Here the CDR3 reads CASSPPRHPGQTIYNEQFF. The CDR3 coding sequence is TGTGCCAGCTCACCACCAAGACACCCGGGACAGACCATCTACAATGAGCAGTTCTTC.

V and J are TRBV10-3 and TRBJ2-7, with D perhaps TRBD1 (6 bases). V lost 4 bases, J lost 0 bases, and 16 bases lay in between. The CDR3 is 16 residues long. CDR1 and CDR2 from the germline V gene are ENHRY and SYGVKD. The CDR3 loop is CAISVPPEDSSYEQYF. CDR3 bases: TGTGCCATCAGTGTTCCCCCTGAGGACAGCTCCTACGAGCAGTACTTC.

V usage is TRBV10-3 and J usage is TRBJ2-3, with a possible D match to TRBD2 (6 bases). The CDR3 runs 14 residues. The germline gives CDR1 ENHRY, CDR2 SYGVKD. V dropped 10 bases and J dropped 3 bases, with 17 bases sitting between them. In nucleotides, the CDR3 is TGTGCCACCTCGACTAGATGGGTTACAGATACGCAGTATTTT. Translated: CATSTRWVTDTQYF.

The rearrangement joins TRBV27 to TRBJ2-2; 13 nucleotides agree with TRBD2. CDR1 is MNHEY, CDR2 SMNVEV, per germline (reference sequence). The CDR3 is 18 residues long. The ends lost 4 bases at V and 7 bases at J; junction bases unmatched: 12. The CDR3 DNA reads as TGTGCCAGCAGTTCTACTAGCGGGAGGGCCCAGTGGATCGGGGAGCTGTTTTTT. Residues: CASSSTSGRAQWIGELFF.

V is TRBV5-3 and J is TRBJ2-1; D perhaps matches TRBD2 (5 bases). TRBV5-3 is flagged as an ORF with uncertain function. Trimming took off 8 bases at V and 4 bases at J, with 19 bases between the two ends. The CDR3 length is 15 residues. The CDR3 coding sequence is TGTGCCAGCAGCCCCGGGCGGGCCTTATACAATGAGCAGTTCTTC. As protein: CASSPGRALYNEQFF.

This chain uses TRBV29-1 with TRBJ2-5, with 9 bases that match TRBD1. Germline V gene data show CDR1 as SQVTM and CDR2 as ANQGSEA. CDR3 length equals 13 residues. V gave up 1 base and J gave up 3 bases; unmatched junction bases: 0. CDR3 in amino acids: CSVEGTGEETQYF. Written as DNA, the CDR3 is TGCAGCGTTGAAGGGACAGGGGAAGAGACCCAGTACTTC.